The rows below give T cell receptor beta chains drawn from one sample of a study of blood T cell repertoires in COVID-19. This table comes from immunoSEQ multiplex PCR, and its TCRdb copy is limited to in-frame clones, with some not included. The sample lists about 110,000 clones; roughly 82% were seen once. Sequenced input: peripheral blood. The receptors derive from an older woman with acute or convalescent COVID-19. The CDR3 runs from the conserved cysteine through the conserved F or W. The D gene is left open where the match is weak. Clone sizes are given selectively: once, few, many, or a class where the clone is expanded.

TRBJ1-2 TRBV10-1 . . CASSEPIANYGYTF TGCGCCAGCAGTGAACCAATAGCTAACTATGGCTACACCTTC
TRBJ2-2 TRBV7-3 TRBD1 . CASRSQGASGELFF TGTGCCAGCAGATCTCAGGGGGCATCCGGGGAGCTGTTTTTT
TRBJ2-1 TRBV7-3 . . CASSRDSYNEQFF TGTGCCAGCAGCCGGGACTCCTACAATGAGCAGTTCTTC
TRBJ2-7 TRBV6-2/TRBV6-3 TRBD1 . CASSWGTGSFYEQYF TGTGCCAGCAGTTGGGGGACAGGATCTTTTTACGAGCAGTACTTC
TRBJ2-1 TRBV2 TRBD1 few CASSEPSSGGAGEQFF TGTGCCAGCAGTGAACCTTCGTCAGGGGGCGCGGGGGAGCAGTTCTTC
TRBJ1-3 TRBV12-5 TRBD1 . CASGLGTGLNTIYF TGTGCTAGTGGTTTGGGGACAGGGTTAAACACCATATATTTT
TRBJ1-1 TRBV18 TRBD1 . CASSPPGQGSTEAFF TGTGCCAGCTCACCGCCGGGACAGGGTTCCACTGAAGCTTTCTTT
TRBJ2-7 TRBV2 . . CASSGQGRYEQYF TGTGCCAGCAGTGGGCAGGGCAGGTACGAGCAGTACTTC
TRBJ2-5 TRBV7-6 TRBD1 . CASSRGQGALETQYF TGTGCCAGCAGCAGAGGACAGGGGGCGTTAGAGACCCAGTACTTC
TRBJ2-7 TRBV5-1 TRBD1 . CASSASGTGGYEQYF TGCGCCAGCAGCGCCTCCGGGACAGGGGGCTACGAGCAGTACTTC
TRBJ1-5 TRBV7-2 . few CASSSEQGRPQHF TGTGCCAGCAGCTCAGAACAGGGACGGCCCCAGCATTTT
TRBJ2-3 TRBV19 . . CASSLASTDTQYF TGTGCCAGTAGTCTTGCGAGCACAGATACGCAGTATTTT
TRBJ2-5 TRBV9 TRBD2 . CASSVGSGLAGEETQYF TGTGCCAGCAGCGTAGGGTCGGGACTAGCGGGGGAAGAGACCCAGTACTTC
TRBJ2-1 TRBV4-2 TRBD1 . CASSGTGDPYNEQFF TGTGCCAGCAGCGGGACAGGGGACCCCTACAATGAGCAGTTCTTC
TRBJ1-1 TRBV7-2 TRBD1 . CASSSRTGNTEAFF TGTGCCAGCAGCTCACGGACAGGGAACACTGAAGCTTTCTTT
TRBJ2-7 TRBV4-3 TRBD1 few CASSRGQGAIVEQYF TGCGCCAGCAGCCGTGGACAGGGGGCGATAGTCGAGCAGTACTTC
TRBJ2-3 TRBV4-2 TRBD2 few CASSPLAGGPTSTDTQYF TGTGCCAGCAGCCCACTAGCGGGGGGACCTACTAGCACAGATACGCAGTATTTT
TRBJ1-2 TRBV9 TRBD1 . CASSVDPLRQGDNYGYTF TGTGCCAGCAGCGTAGATCCCCTAAGACAGGGAGATAACTATGGCTACACCTTC
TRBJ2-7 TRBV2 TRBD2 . CASQDGGGTYEQYF TGTGCCAGCCAGGACGGGGGAGGGACGTACGAGCAGTACTTC
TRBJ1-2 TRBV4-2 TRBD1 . CASSQDTAQGANYGYTF TGTGCCAGCAGCCAAGATACAGCTCAGGGGGCAAACTATGGCTACACCTTC
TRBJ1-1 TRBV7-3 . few CASSRGGLMNTEAFF TGTGCCAGCAGCCGGGGGGGCTTAATGAACACTGAAGCTTTCTTT
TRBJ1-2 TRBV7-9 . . CASSRSIGYTF TGTGCCAGCAGCCGGAGTATTGGCTACACCTTC
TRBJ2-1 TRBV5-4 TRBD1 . CASRDREGNNEQFF TGTGCCAGCCGGGACAGGGAAGGCAACAATGAGCAGTTCTTC